These 30 T cell receptor beta chains share one sample of origin, sequenced in a study of T cell responses to AZD1222 COVID-19 vaccine. Only in-frame clones appear in the TCRdb table, and some are missing; sequencing was by immunoSEQ multiplex PCR. The sample consists of about 78,000 clones, about 82% of them appearing once. This specimen consisted of peripheral blood, obtained on day 0 of AZD1222 vaccination. Every receptor here comes from an adult in good health.

The chain has TRBV19 and TRBJ1-2, with 7 bases that match TRBD1. CDR1 is LNHDA, CDR2 SQIVND, per germline (reference sequence). This CDR3 contains 13 residues. The V segment lost 5 bases and the J segment 3 bases; nucleotides outside the gene matches: 3. The CDR3 loop reads CASSAQGYYGYTF. In nucleotides, the CDR3 is TGTGCCAGTAGTGCACAGGGGTACTATGGCTACACCTTC. Full variable domain (missing parts from reference TRBV19 and TRBJ1-2): DGGITQSPKYLFRKEGQNVTLSCEQNLNHDAMYWYRQDPGQGLRLIYYSQIVNDFQKGDIAEGYSVSREKKESFPLTVTSAQKNPTAFYLCASSAQGYYGYTFGSGTRLTVV.

The chain recombines TRBV3-1 (or the pseudogene TRBV3-2) with TRBJ2-3; 14 bases are shared with TRBD2. CDR3 length: 16 amino acids. V gave up 1 base and J gave up 6 bases; unmatched junction bases: 3. Germline V gives CDR1 LGHDT, CDR2 YNNKEL (reference sequence). The CDR3: CASSQGRTSGGDTQYF. The CDR3 region has the DNA TGTGCCAGCAGCCAAGGTCGGACTAGCGGGGGGGATACGCAGTATTTT.

The rearrangement uses TRBV9 and TRBJ2-3; 14 bases align to TRBD2. J gave up 2 bases and V 4 bases, and 3 bases lay outside the gene matches. The CDR3 length is 16 residues. Germline-derived CDR1 and CDR2 are SGDLS and YYNGEE. The DNA for the CDR3 is TGTGCCAGCAGCTCGGGACTAGCGGGAGACACAGATACGCAGTATTTT. Its protein is CASSSGLAGDTDTQYF.

A single count supports this clone. DNA for the CDR3: TGTGCCAGCAGTCCCTGGGGGACAGGGGGTTTAAGCAATCAGCCCCAGCATTTT. Its translation is CASSPWGTGGLSNQPQHF. The chain links TRBV27 to TRBJ1-5; the match to TRBD1 covers 11 bases. The ends lost 5 bases at V and 1 base at J; junction bases unmatched: 10. CDR3 size: 18 residues. Germline values: CDR1 MNHEY, CDR2 SMNVEV (reference sequence).

This clone showed up just once. The V call is TRBV9, the J call TRBJ1-2, with D unresolved. Trimming stripped 0 bases from V and 8 bases from J, with 17 bases between. This CDR3 is built from 15 residues. CDR1 SGDLS and CDR2 YYNGEE come from the germline V gene. In DNA, the CDR3 is TGTGCCAGCAGCGTAGAAGGACGGCGACCTAGGGGCTACACCTTC. Translating it yields CASSVEGRRPRGYTF.

The chain links TRBV9 to TRBJ2-2, with D possibly being TRBD2 (6 bases). Trimming took 4 bases from V and 2 from J, leaving 21 bases between them. CDR1 is SGDLS and CDR2 is YYNGEE in the germline V gene. CDR3 size: 18 residues. The CDR3 is CASSPRQNSGENTGELFF. The CDR3 nucleotides read TGTGCCAGCAGCCCCCGACAGAATAGCGGAGAAAACACCGGGGAGCTGTTTTTT.

V is TRBV19 and J is TRBJ1-5; a possible D gene is TRBD1 (5 bases). CDR1 and CDR2 (germline): LNHDA, SQIVND (reference sequence). The CDR3 has 14 amino acids. The V end was cut by 7 bases, the J end by 2 bases, with 12 bases between. In DNA form, the CDR3 reads TGTGCCAGTACGGGGACGGGGGGCAATCAGCCCCAGCATTTT. The encoded protein is CASTGTGGNQPQHF.

The V call is TRBV7-3, the J call TRBJ2-1, with 8 positions matching TRBD2. CDR1 and CDR2 (germline): SGHTA, FQGTGA. V lost 3 bases to trimming and J lost 4 bases; unmatched junction nucleotides: 5. The CDR3 runs 15 residues. CDR3 amino acids: CASSLEVAGYNEQFF. CDR3 coding DNA: TGTGCCAGCAGCTTGGAGGTAGCGGGATACAATGAGCAGTTCTTC.

The chain uses TRBV7-3 and TRBJ2-2; TRBD1 agrees at 8 bases. Losses at the gene ends were 5 bases for V and 7 bases for J; bases not matched to a gene: 6. CDR1 is SGHTA, CDR2 FQGTGA, per germline. The CDR3 is made up of 14 amino acids. The CDR3 sequence is CASSNDRGSGELFF. The CDR3 bases are TGTGCCAGCAGCAACGACAGGGGAAGCGGGGAGCTGTTTTTT.

CDR3 DNA: TGTGCCATCAGTGCGGCGACATCACCCCTCCACTTT. It yields the protein CAISAATSPLHF. The gene calls are TRBV10-3 and TRBJ1-6, with unresolved D. This CDR3 is 12 amino acids long. The germline CDR1 and CDR2 sequences are ENHRY and SYGVKD. Deletions cut 4 bases from V and 10 bases from J, with 8 bases between.

V and J are TRBV25-1 and TRBJ2-7, with 7 positions matching TRBD2. The CDR3 consists of 12 residues. The V and J ends lost 6 bases and 6 bases, in that order; junction bases with no gene match: 5. Germline-derived CDR1 and CDR2 are MGHDK and SYGVNS. CDR3 DNA: TGTGCCAGCAGAAGGCCGGGGGGCGAGCAGTACTTC. It yields the protein CASRRPGGEQYF.

This clone has more than one count but fewer than ten. V gene TRBV5-1 combines with J gene TRBJ1-5; D not resolved. The CDR3 has 13 amino acids. Germline CDR1 reads SGHRS; CDR2 reads YFSETQ. V was shortened by 0 bases and J by 3 bases, with 4 bases between the two germline ends. In DNA, the CDR3 is TGCGCCAGCAGCTTGGACCTCAATCAGCCCCAGCATTTT. As protein: CASSLDLNQPQHF.

This chain uses TRBV6-5 with TRBJ1-1; no definite D call. Trimming took 6 bases from V and 4 from J, leaving 6 bases between them. This CDR3 contains 11 residues. Germline-derived CDR1 and CDR2 are MNHEY and SVGAGI. The CDR3 here is CASRARTEAFF. The CDR3 coding sequence is TGTGCCAGCAGGGCCCGCACTGAAGCTTTCTTT.

V is TRBV7-3 and J is TRBJ1-1, with TRBD1 matching over 9 bases. In germline, CDR1 is SGHTA, CDR2 FQGTGA. Unmatched junction bases numbered 0, after V lost 4 bases and J lost 3 bases. The CDR3 is 13 amino acids. The CDR3 DNA sequence: TGTGCCAGCAGCTGGACAGGGGACACTGAAGCTTTCTTT. This sequence encodes CASSWTGDTEAFF.

The chain links TRBV4-3 to TRBJ1-4; no firm D call. Germline V CDR1 and CDR2: LGHNA, YSLEER. This CDR3 region has 15 residues. V shed 0 bases and J shed 0 bases, with 5 bases lying between them. This CDR3 reads CASSQDGTTNEKLFF. In DNA form, the CDR3 reads TGCGCCAGCAGCCAAGATGGGACAACTAATGAAAAACTGTTTTTT.

The chain uses TRBV5-5 and TRBJ1-2, with TRBD1 matching over 7 bases. The CDR3 loop spans 13 amino acids. In germline, CDR1 is SGHKS, CDR2 YYEKEE (reference sequence). With V trimmed by 4 bases and J by 3 bases, 3 bases remained unmatched. CDR3 nucleotides: TGTGCCAGCAGCCAGACAGGGTACTATGGCTACACCTTC. Translation gives CASSQTGYYGYTF.

This sequence joins TRBV4-1 and TRBJ2-1, with D uncertain. Germline CDR1 and CDR2: MGHRA and YSYEKL. The CDR3 is made up of 14 amino acids. The germline V and J ends were trimmed by 5 bases and 2 bases, with 10 bases remaining between them. The CDR3, as DNA: TGCGCCAGCAGCTCGAGGACCGCCTACAATGAGCAGTTCTTC. It yields the protein CASSSRTAYNEQFF.

This chain joins TRBV6-2 or TRBV6-3 and TRBJ2-5; 7 nucleotides line up with TRBD2. Unmatched junction bases numbered 8, after V lost 2 bases and J lost 5 bases. This CDR3 is built from 15 residues. Looked up from germline, CDR1 is MNHEY and CDR2 is SVGEGT. CDR3 sequence: CASSYGGGSRETQYF. CDR3 DNA: TGTGCCAGCAGTTACGGCGGGGGTTCGAGGGAGACCCAGTACTTC.

The chain combines TRBV15 with TRBJ2-1, with 8 bases lining up with TRBD1. The J segment lost 5 bases and the V segment lost 8 bases, leaving 11 bases of the junction unmatched. Germline V lookup: CDR1 LNHNV, CDR2 YYDKDF (reference sequence). The CDR3 consists of 15 residues. The CDR3 region has the DNA TGTGCCACCGGACAGGGTACACCTCCTGACAATGAGCAGTTCTTC. Protein product: CATGQGTPPDNEQFF.

The rearrangement joins TRBV18 to TRBJ2-3; D uncertain. CDR1 and CDR2 from the germline V gene are KGHSH and LQKENI. The CDR3 runs 13 residues. The V end lost 3 bases, the J end lost 4 bases, and 8 bases lay between the germline ends. The CDR3 spells CASSPSAADTQYF. Here the CDR3 DNA reads TGTGCCAGCTCACCGTCTGCAGCAGATACGCAGTATTTT.

The V gene is TRBV6-1, the J gene TRBJ1-1; D possibly corresponds to TRBD1 (5 bases). CDR3 length: 14 residues. V shed 7 bases and J shed 4 bases, with 16 bases lying between them. Germline V gene lookup returns CDR1 MNHNS and CDR2 SASEGT. CDR3 sequence reads: CASTLGRASTEAFF. CDR3 bases: TGTGCCAGCACCCTTGGCAGGGCGAGCACTGAAGCTTTCTTT.

V is TRBV7-9 and J is TRBJ2-2, with D uncertain. CDR3 length equals 14 residues. CDR1 is SEHNR and CDR2 is FQNEAQ in the germline V gene (reference sequence). Trimming took 3 bases from V and 4 from J, leaving 9 bases between them. The CDR3 DNA is TGTGCCAGCAGCTTTTATGTGGTCACCGGGGAGCTGTTTTTT. Translated, it gives CASSFYVVTGELFF.

The J gene is TRBJ2-1, the V gene TRBV28; 9 bases line up with TRBD2. The CDR3 spans 15 residues. Germline lookup yields CDR1 MDHEN and CDR2 SYDVKM. V trimming: 6 bases; J trimming: 6 bases; junction bases outside the gene matches: 9. CDR3 coding DNA: TGTGCCAGCAGAGAAGTAGCGGGGGCTCGCAATGAGCAGTTCTTC. Protein: CASREVAGARNEQFF. The complete variable domain, with remaining parts taken from reference TRBV28 and TRBJ2-1, reads DVKVTQSSRYLVKRTGEKVFLECVQDMDHENMFWYRQDPGLGLRLIYFSYDVKMKEKGDIPEGYSVSREKKERFSLILESASTNQTSMYLCASREVAGARNEQFFGPGTRLTVL.

The chain recombines TRBV7-2 with TRBJ2-1; 7 bases fit TRBD1. The V and J ends lost 3 bases and 12 bases, in that order; junction bases with no gene match: 11. The CDR3 sequence is 14 residues long. Germline V gene data show CDR1 as SGHTA and CDR2 as FQGNSA. This chain's CDR3 is CASSFDDRAGGQFF. CDR3 nucleotide sequence: TGTGCCAGCAGCTTTGACGACAGGGCGGGTGGGCAGTTCTTC.

The rearrangement links TRBV20-1 to TRBJ2-7; D unresolved. V lost 3 bases, J lost 0 bases, and 9 bases lay in between. This CDR3 region has 13 residues. CDR1 is DFQATT and CDR2 is SNEGSKA in the germline V gene (reference sequence). In DNA form, the CDR3 reads TGCAGTGCTAGTGGGCAAAGCTCCTACGAGCAGTACTTC. This encodes CSASGQSSYEQYF.

The chain is built from TRBV2 and TRBJ1-2; D may be TRBD1 (6 bases). V lost 6 bases and J lost 7, with 18 bases in between. Germline V lookup: CDR1 SNHLY, CDR2 FYNNEI. The CDR3 has 14 residues. CDR3 region: CASSDTDSGGGYTF. CDR3 bases: TGTGCCAGCAGCGACACGGACAGTGGGGGTGGCTACACCTTC.

This chain links TRBV6-5 with TRBJ2-7, with 7 nucleotides matching TRBD1. This CDR3 is built from 12 residues. J gave up 3 bases and V 8 bases, and 4 bases lay outside the gene matches. Germline V gene sequence: CDR1 MNHEY, CDR2 SVGAGI. CDR3 in amino acids: CASARQGYEQYF. The CDR3 region has the DNA TGTGCCAGCGCGCGACAGGGCTACGAGCAGTACTTC.

This clone was seen only a few times. The CDR3 loop reads CASSIPHLSGPGELFF. The CDR3 nucleotides are TGTGCCAGTAGTATACCCCACCTTAGTGGACCCGGGGAGCTGTTTTTT. This chain links TRBV19 with TRBJ2-2; D uncertain. V shed 2 bases and J shed 6 bases, with 16 bases lying between them. Germline loops: CDR1 LNHDA, CDR2 SQIVND (reference sequence). The CDR3 is made up of 16 amino acids.

CDR3 amino acids: CASSLVPGVLEAFF. CDR3 in DNA: TGTGCCAGCAGCTTGGTCCCAGGGGTCCTTGAAGCTTTCTTT. The chain has TRBV5-6 and TRBJ1-1, with D tentatively TRBD1 (6 bases). This CDR3 region has 14 residues. CDR1 and CDR2 (germline): SGHDT, YYEEEE. Trimming shortened V by 0 bases and J by 7 bases, and 13 bases separated the two germline ends.

The chain combines TRBV6-2 or TRBV6-3 with TRBJ2-1; 13 bases match TRBD2. This CDR3 is built from 15 residues. J gave up 5 bases and V 5 bases, and 3 bases lay outside the gene matches. Germline V gene lookup returns CDR1 MNHEY and CDR2 SVGEGT. The CDR3 is CASSLGTSGDNEQFF. CDR3 DNA: TGTGCCAGCAGTCTGGGGACTAGCGGGGACAATGAGCAGTTCTTC.